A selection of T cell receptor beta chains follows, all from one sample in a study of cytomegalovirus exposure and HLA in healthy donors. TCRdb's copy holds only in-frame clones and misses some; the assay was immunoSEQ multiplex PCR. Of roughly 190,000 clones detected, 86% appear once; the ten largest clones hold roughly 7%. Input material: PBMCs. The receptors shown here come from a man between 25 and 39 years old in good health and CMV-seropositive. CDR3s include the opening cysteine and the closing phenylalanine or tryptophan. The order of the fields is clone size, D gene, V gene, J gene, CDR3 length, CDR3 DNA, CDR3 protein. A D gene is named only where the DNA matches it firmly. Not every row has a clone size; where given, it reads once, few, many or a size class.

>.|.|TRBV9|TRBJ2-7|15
TGTGCCAGCAGCGTAGCTATCGGGGGCGCATACGAGCAGTACTTC
CASSVAIGGAYEQYF
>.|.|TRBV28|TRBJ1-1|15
TGTGCCAGCAGTTTAAGGGGGACGGCAAACACTGAAGCTTTCTTT
CASSLRGTANTEAFF
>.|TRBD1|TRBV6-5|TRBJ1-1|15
TGTGCCAGCAGACGCCCACAGGGGGCGAACACTGAAGCTTTCTTT
CASRRPQGANTEAFF
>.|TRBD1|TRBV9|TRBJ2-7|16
TGTGCCAGCAGCGTAGGTTCCGGACAGGGAGCCTACGAGCAGTACTTC
CASSVGSGQGAYEQYF
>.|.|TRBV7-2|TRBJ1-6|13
TGTGCCAGCAGCTTCGCGGGAGAGGAAGTCCTCCACTTT
CASSFAGEEVLHF
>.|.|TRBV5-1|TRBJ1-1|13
TGCGCCAGCAGCGCCGAAATTAACACTGAAGCTTTCTTT
CASSAEINTEAFF
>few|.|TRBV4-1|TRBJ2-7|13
TGCGCCAGCAGCCAAGATTATGCCTACGAGCAGTACTTC
CASSQDYAYEQYF
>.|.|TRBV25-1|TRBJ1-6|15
TGTGCCAGTGGGGACACTAGCTCCTATAATTCACCCCTCCACTTT
CASGDTSSYNSPLHF
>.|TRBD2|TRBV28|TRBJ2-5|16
TGTGCCAGCACCCTACTAGCGGGAGGGCCAGGAGAGACCCAGTACTTC
CASTLLAGGPGETQYF
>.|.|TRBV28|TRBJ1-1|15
TGTGCCAGCAGTTTGGTGGGGGACATGAACACTGAAGCTTTCTTT
CASSLVGDMNTEAFF
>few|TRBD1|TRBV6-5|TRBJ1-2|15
TGTGCCAGCAGCCCCGGTACAGGGGGGTCGGGCGGCTACACCTTC
CASSPGTGGSGGYTF
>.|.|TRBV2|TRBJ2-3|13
TGTGCCAGCGGGGGGGCTAGCACAGATACGCAGTATTTT
CASGGASTDTQYF
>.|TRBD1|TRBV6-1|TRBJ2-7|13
TGTGCCAGCGGGACAGGACTCCGCTACGAGCAGTACTTC
CASGTGLRYEQYF
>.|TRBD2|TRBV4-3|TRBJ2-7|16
TGCGCCAGCAGCCCGTCGACTAGCGGGGGGTCCTACGAGCAGTACTTC
CASSPSTSGGSYEQYF
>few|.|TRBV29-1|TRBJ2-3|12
TGCAGCCTTAGCGGTAGCACAGATACGCAGTATTTT
CSLSGSTDTQYF
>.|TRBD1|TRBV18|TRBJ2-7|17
TGTGCCAGCTCACCACGAGGCGTGTTGACAGGGGCCTACGAGCAGTACTTC
CASSPRGVLTGAYEQYF
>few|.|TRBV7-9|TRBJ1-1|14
TGTGCCAGCAGGGCTAGCCAGTTGAACACTGAAGCTTTCTTT
CASRASQLNTEAFF
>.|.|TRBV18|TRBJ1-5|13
TGTGCCAGCTCCAACAGGGATAGTCAGCCCCAGCATTTT
CASSNRDSQPQHF
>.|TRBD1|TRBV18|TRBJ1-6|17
TGTGCCAGCTCACGGCGGACAGGGGGCTTGTTTAATTCACCCCTCCACTTT
CASSRRTGGLFNSPLHF
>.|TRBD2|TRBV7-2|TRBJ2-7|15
TGTGCCAGCAGCTTAGGGGCTAGCGGGGCCTACGAGCAGTACTTC
CASSLGASGAYEQYF
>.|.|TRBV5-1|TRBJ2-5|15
TGCGCCAGCACCCTGCTCGGGGACGCCGGAGAGACCCAGTACTTC
CASTLLGDAGETQYF
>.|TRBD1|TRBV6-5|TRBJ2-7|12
TGTGCCAGCAGCCCAGACAGGGTCGAGCAGTACTTC
CASSPDRVEQYF
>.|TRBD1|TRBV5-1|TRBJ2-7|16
TGCGCCAGCAGCTTGGGGGGGACAGGATCGTCCTACGAGCAGTACTTC
CASSLGGTGSSYEQYF
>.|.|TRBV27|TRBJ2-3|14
TGTGCCAGCAGTTTGGGGGGTAGCACAGATACGCAGTATTTT
CASSLGGSTDTQYF
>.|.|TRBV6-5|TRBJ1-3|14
TGTGCCAGCAGTTACGAGGCGACTGGAAACACCATATATTTT
CASSYEATGNTIYF
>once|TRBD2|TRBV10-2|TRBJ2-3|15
TGCGCCAGCAGCTTACTAGCGGGAGCTACAGATACGCAGTATTTT
CASSLLAGATDTQYF
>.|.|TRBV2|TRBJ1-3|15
TGTGCCAGCAGTGAAGATGGAGGGTCTGGAAACACCATATATTTT
CASSEDGGSGNTIYF
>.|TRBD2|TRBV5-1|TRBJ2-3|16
TGCGCCAGCAGCCCGGGACTAGCGGTAACAACAGATACGCAGTATTTT
CASSPGLAVTTDTQYF
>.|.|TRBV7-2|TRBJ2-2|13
TGTGCCAGCAGCTCAATAGAAGTCGGGGAGCTGTTTTTT
CASSSIEVGELFF
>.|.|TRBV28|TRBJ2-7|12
TGTGCCAGCAGTCCCATCGTCTACGAGCAGTACTTC
CASSPIVYEQYF
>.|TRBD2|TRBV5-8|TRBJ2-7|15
TGTGCCAGCAGCTTGGTTGGGGGAGGGCATGGCGAGCAGTACTTC
CASSLVGGGHGEQYF
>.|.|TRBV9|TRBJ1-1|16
TGTGCCAGCAGCGCTCCCTCTGGGGGGGCGCGAGTTGCTGCTTTCTTT
CASSAPSGGARVAAFF
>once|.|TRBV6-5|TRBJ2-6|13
TGTGCCAGCAGTTACATTGGGGCCAACGTCCTGACTTTC
CASSYIGANVLTF